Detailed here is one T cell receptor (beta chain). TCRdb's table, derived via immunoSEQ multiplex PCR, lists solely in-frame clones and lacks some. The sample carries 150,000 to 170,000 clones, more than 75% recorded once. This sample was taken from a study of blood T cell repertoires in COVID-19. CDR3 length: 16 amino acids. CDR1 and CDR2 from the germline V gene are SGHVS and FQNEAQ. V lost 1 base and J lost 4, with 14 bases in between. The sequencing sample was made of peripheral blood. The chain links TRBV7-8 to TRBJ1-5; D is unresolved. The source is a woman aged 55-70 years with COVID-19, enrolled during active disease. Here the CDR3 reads CASSLERFQRNQPQHF. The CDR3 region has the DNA TGTGCCAGCAGCTTAGAGCGTTTTCAGAGGAATCAGCCCCAGCATTTT.